This TCR beta chain was retrieved from a study of response to subunit inactivated influenza vaccine. The germline V gene has CDR1 SQVTM and CDR2 ANQGSEA. The V gene lost 6 bases and the J gene lost 5 bases, with 13 bases spanning the gap. This CDR3 region has 13 residues. A single record per CDR3 protein comes from TCRdb applying MiXCR to the RT-PCR reads. The data hold 500,000 to 600,000 distinct CDR3 sequences, with 12% observed a single time. This clonotype was seen more than once but under ten times. The source was PBMCs from blood, collected on the day of vaccination. The rearrangement links TRBV29-1 to TRBJ2-2, with D perhaps TRBD2 (6 bases). This receptor was obtained from a man over 45 who received an inactivated influenza vaccine. CDR3 region: CSVWDLVTGELFF. CDR3 coding DNA: TGCAGCGTCTGGGACTTGGTAACCGGGGAGCTGTTTTTT.